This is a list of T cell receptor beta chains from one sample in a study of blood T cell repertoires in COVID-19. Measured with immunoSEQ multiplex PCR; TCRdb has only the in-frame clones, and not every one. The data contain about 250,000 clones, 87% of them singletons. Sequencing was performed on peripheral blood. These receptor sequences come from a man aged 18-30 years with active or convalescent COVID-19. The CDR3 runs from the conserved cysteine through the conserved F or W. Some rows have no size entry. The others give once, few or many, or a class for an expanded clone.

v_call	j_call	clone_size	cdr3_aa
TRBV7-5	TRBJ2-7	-	CARSSPPAGGGRWYEQYF
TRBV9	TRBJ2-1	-	CASSGDNPRNEQFF
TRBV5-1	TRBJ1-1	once	CASSFLSVPEAFF
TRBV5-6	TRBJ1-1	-	CASSLVGTVNTEAFF
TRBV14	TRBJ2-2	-	CASSQVTSGPGELFF
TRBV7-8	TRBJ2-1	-	CASSLKMKTSGGYNEQFF
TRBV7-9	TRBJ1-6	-	CASSPVLSPLHF
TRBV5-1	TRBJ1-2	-	CASSFGILGYGYTF
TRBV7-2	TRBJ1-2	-	CASSLMLGQKYGYTF
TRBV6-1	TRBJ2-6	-	CASSEARGLFSPGANVLTF
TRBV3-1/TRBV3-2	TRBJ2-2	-	CASSRRQGTNTGELFF
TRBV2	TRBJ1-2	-	CASSERGYGYTF
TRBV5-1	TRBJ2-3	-	CASRNSGGTTDTQYF
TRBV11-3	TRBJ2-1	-	CASSPTAGGGNEQFF
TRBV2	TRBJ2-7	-	CASRLGEGEQYF
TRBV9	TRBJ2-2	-	CASMTGINTGELFF
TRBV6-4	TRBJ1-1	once	CASSRQAAERAFF
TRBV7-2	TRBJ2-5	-	CASSLVSRQGRETQYF
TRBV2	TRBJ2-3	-	CASCVGWKADTQYF
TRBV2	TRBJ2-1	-	CASWLAGAGNEQFF
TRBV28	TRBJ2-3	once	CASSLAPTDTQYF
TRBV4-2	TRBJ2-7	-	CASSQDRSSGMLYEQYF
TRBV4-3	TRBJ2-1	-	CASSPRGNAYNEQFF
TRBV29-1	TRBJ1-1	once	CSGGPDYNEAFF
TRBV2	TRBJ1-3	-	CASRSTGGSGNTIYF
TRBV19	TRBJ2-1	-	CASSIVGLDNEQFF
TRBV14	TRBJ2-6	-	CASSQTISDHLSSGANVLTF
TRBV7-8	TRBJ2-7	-	CASSLAQGFPSYEQYF
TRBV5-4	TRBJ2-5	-	CASSSQETQYF
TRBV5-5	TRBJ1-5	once	CASSLTGQARNQPQHF
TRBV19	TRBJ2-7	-	CASTKGQGNPYEQYF
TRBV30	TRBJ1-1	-	CAWSVAVEAFF
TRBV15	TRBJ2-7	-	CATSRDSIYEQYF
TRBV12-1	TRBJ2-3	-	CASSLHPRPGTGPPDTQYF
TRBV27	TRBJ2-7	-	CASSPLSGEQYF
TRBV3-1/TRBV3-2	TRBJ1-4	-	CASSQVQFATNEKLFF
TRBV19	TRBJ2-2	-	CASSPLAGETGELFF
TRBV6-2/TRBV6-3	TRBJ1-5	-	CASSRGEGSQPQHF